The clone carrying this T cell receptor (beta chain) was seen a few times. Its antigen remains unidentified. One end of the junction fails to match germline, which may point to a read error. Presence of unique molecular identifiers characterized the TCR beta cDNA libraries. TCRdb reanalysed the PCR reads using MiXCR and keeps one entry per CDR3 protein. This table has about 810,000 distinct CDR3 sequences, about 53% appearing once. This entry is derived from a study of post-analysis software for immune sequencing data. Study summary: Disease courses included relapsing-remitting, secondary progressive and progressive-relapsing multiple sclerosis. Broader study findings: Multiple sclerosis patients had significantly lower normalized Chao1 diversity than controls. Comparison of patients with controls showed roughly five TRBV segments more frequent in patients, TRBV5-6, TRBV5-1 and TRBV20-1 among them. Strong co-clustering by F measure was seen for same-batch samples.

The CDR3 totals 14 residues. The germline V gene encodes CDR1 SGHRS and CDR2 YFSETQ. Sequencing was carried out using blood. This chain uses TRBV5-1 with TRBJ2-7; 10 bases line up with TRBD1. The sequence derives from a girl aged 10 to 17 with multiple sclerosis. CDR3 residues: CASSSGTGAHEQYF. For the CDR3, the DNA is TGTGCCAGCAGTTCTGGGACAGGGGCCCACGAGCAGTACTTC.